The 25 T cell receptor beta chains below all came from one sample that was sequenced in a study of blood T cell repertoires in COVID-19. Repertoires were generated with immunoSEQ multiplex PCR, while TCRdb's copy carries only in-frame clones and drops some. The profile shows 150,000 to 200,000 clones, around 73% of them singletons. Sequencing was done on a sample of PBMCs or T cells enriched from blood (not recorded which). The receptors shown here come from a woman in her fifties or sixties who had recovered from COVID-19.

The V call is TRBV5-6, the J call TRBJ2-2; the match to TRBD2 covers 10 bases. Unmatched junction bases numbered 8, after V lost 4 bases and J lost 5 bases. Germline lookup yields CDR1 SGHDT and CDR2 YYEEEE. The CDR3 runs to 16 residues. In DNA form, the CDR3 reads TGTGCCAGCAGCCTACTTAGCGGGAGGATTACCGGGGAGCTGTTTTTT. This encodes CASSLLSGRITGELFF.

V gene TRBV11-2 combines with J gene TRBJ1-5; no definite D call. V gave up 1 base and J gave up 3 bases, with 4 bases separating them. CDR1 and CDR2 (germline): SGHAT, FQNNGV. The CDR3 loop spans 13 amino acids. The CDR3 loop is CASSLVLNQPQHF. CDR3 in DNA: TGTGCCAGCAGCTTAGTTCTCAATCAGCCCCAGCATTTT.

This chain connects TRBV9 to TRBJ1-5; 7 bases are shared with TRBD1. V gave up 0 bases and J gave up 3 bases; unmatched junction bases: 3. Germline CDR1 is SGDLS and CDR2 is YYNGEE. The CDR3 is made up of 15 amino acids. The CDR3 coding sequence is TGTGCCAGCAGCGTAGAAGGGGGCCTCAATCAGCCCCAGCATTTT. It encodes CASSVEGGLNQPQHF.

This chain links TRBV5-6 with TRBJ2-5; TRBD1 is a possible D gene (7 bases). Germline loops: CDR1 SGHDT, CDR2 YYEEEE. Trimming stripped 4 bases from V and 2 bases from J, with 15 bases between. The length of the CDR3 is 15 residues. This CDR3 is CASSVSRGVQETQYF. The CDR3 bases are TGTGCCAGCAGCGTTTCCAGGGGGGTACAAGAGACCCAGTACTTC.

This clone was detected only a few times. The V gene is TRBV5-5, the J gene TRBJ2-6; D remains unclear. Germline V CDR1 and CDR2: SGHKS, YYEKEE (reference sequence). The germline V and J ends were trimmed by 1 base and 12 bases, with 8 bases remaining between them. The CDR3 runs to 12 residues. DNA of the CDR3: TGTGCCAGCAGCTTGCTGGAGCGCGTCCTGACTTTC. As protein: CASSLLERVLTF.

This clone has a single count. The V and J genes are TRBV7-3 and TRBJ2-1; D is possibly TRBD1 (5 bases). The CDR3 covers 15 residues. The germline CDR1 and CDR2 sequences are SGHTA and FQGTGA. V lost 3 bases, J lost 7 bases, and 16 bases lay in between. This chain's CDR3 is CASSLGRAPSNEQFF. The CDR3 DNA is TGTGCCAGCAGCTTGGGGCGAGCACCTTCGAATGAGCAGTTCTTC.

This clone was seen a few times. This sequence joins TRBV7-2 and TRBJ2-3; D is uncertain. This CDR3 comprises 13 residues. V gave up 6 bases and J gave up 0 bases, with 7 bases separating them. Germline CDR1 is SGHTA and CDR2 is FQGNSA. The CDR3 nucleotides read TGTGCCAGCAGATCCTTCAGCACAGATACGCAGTATTTT. It is translated as CASRSFSTDTQYF.

The rearrangement uses TRBV7-2 and TRBJ1-5; TRBD1 is a possible D gene (5 bases). Germline V gives CDR1 SGHTA, CDR2 FQGNSA. This CDR3 comprises 14 residues. The V and J ends lost 5 bases and 4 bases respectively, with 12 bases between them. The CDR3: CASSPGIGNQPQHF. DNA of the CDR3: TGTGCCAGCAGCCCAGGGATAGGGAATCAGCCCCAGCATTTT.

The CDR3: CASSFQGAGSPLHF. Here the CDR3 DNA reads TGTGCCAGCAGCTTCCAGGGGGCAGGGTCACCCCTCCACTTT. This rearrangement joins TRBV3-1 (or the pseudogene TRBV3-2) to TRBJ1-6; 8 nucleotides match TRBD1. CDR3 length: 14 residues. The germline CDR1 and CDR2 sequences are LGHDT and YNNKEL (reference sequence). V was pared by 5 bases and J by 10 bases, with 7 bases of the junction left unmatched.

The chain has TRBV4-2 and TRBJ2-4; D unresolved. V was trimmed by 0 bases and J by 0 bases, leaving 9 bases between them. The CDR3 runs 16 residues. Germline CDR1 is LGHNA and CDR2 is YNFKEQ. CDR3 amino acids: CASSQEASLAKNIQYF. CDR3 bases: TGTGCCAGCAGCCAAGAAGCTTCCCTAGCCAAAAACATTCAGTACTTC.

This CDR3 is CASSQWGLTGGGDGYTF. The CDR3 bases are TGTGCCAGTAGTCAATGGGGTTTGACAGGGGGCGGAGATGGCTACACCTTC. The V call is TRBV19, the J call TRBJ1-2; 10 bases map to TRBD1. CDR3 length equals 17 residues. Losses at the gene ends were 5 bases for V and 6 bases for J; bases not matched to a gene: 15. The germline V gene has CDR1 LNHDA and CDR2 SQIVND (reference sequence).

CDR3 region: CASSLGQAAYNEQFF. In nucleotides, the CDR3 is TGTGCCAGCAGTTTAGGACAGGCTGCCTACAATGAGCAGTTCTTC. The chain links TRBV28 to TRBJ2-1; 7 bases agree with TRBD1. The trim removed 2 bases at V and 2 bases at J, leaving 3 bases unmatched. CDR1 and CDR2 (germline): MDHEN, SYDVKM. This CDR3 has 15 residues.

The genes are TRBV3-1 (or the pseudogene TRBV3-2) and TRBJ2-1, with a possible D match to TRBD1 (5 bases). The CDR3 loop spans 16 amino acids. The germline V gene encodes CDR1 LGHDT and CDR2 YNNKEL (reference sequence). V was cut by 0 bases and J by 4 bases, with 13 bases left in between. The CDR3 sequence is CASSQDLRALYNEQFF. CDR3 DNA sequence: TGTGCCAGCAGCCAAGACCTCAGGGCCCTGTACAATGAGCAGTTCTTC.

V and J are TRBV28 and TRBJ1-2; D gene uncertain. The V gene lost 3 bases and the J gene lost 4 bases, with 9 bases spanning the gap. In germline, CDR1 is MDHEN, CDR2 SYDVKM. This CDR3 has 13 amino acids. Here the CDR3 reads CASSFGQSYGYTF. The DNA of the CDR3 is TGTGCCAGCAGTTTTGGCCAGTCCTATGGCTACACCTTC.

The sample holds a few counts of this clone. This chain uses TRBV7-2 with TRBJ1-2, with 8 bases identical to TRBD1. Trimming at V came to 5 bases and at J to 4 bases, leaving 6 bases not matched to a gene. Germline-derived CDR1 and CDR2 are SGHTA and FQGNSA. CDR3 size: 14 residues. The CDR3 DNA follows: TGTGCCAGCAGCAAGGACAGGGATAGCTATGGCTACACCTTC. It specifies CASSKDRDSYGYTF. Together with reference TRBV7-2 and TRBJ1-2, the CDR3 gives the full variable domain: GAGVSQSPSNKVTEKGKDVELRCDPISGHTALYWYRQSLGQGLEFLIYFQGNSAPDKSGLPSDRFSAERTGGSVSTLTIQRTQQEDSAVYLCASSKDRDSYGYTFGSGTRLTVV.

The chain is built from TRBV24-1 and TRBJ2-1; 8 nucleotides match TRBD2. Germline-derived CDR1 and CDR2 are KGHDR and SFDVKD. Unmatched junction bases numbered 15, after V lost 3 bases and J lost 12 bases. The CDR3 covers 16 residues. In nucleotides, the CDR3 is TGTGCCACCAGTGATAAAGGGACTAGGCTTAGAAGGGGGCAGTTCTTC. Residues: CATSDKGTRLRRGQFF.

The chain is built from TRBV4-1 and TRBJ1-5, with D possibly TRBD1 on 5 matching bases. V lost 1 base, J lost 2 bases, and 6 bases lay in between. CDR3 length: 14 amino acids. Germline V gene lookup returns CDR1 MGHRA and CDR2 YSYEKL. The DNA for the CDR3 is TGCGCCAGCAGCCAAGTACAGGGCAATCAGCCCCAGCATTTT. This encodes CASSQVQGNQPQHF.

As DNA, the CDR3 is TGTGCCAGCAGCCCGGGCCGGGACAGCGTACTCTATGGCTACACCTTC. Translating it yields CASSPGRDSVLYGYTF. The rearrangement joins TRBV5-4 to TRBJ1-2; 7 bases map to TRBD1. With V trimmed by 4 bases and J by 4 bases, 13 bases remained unmatched. This CDR3 has 16 amino acids. Germline values: CDR1 SGHNT, CDR2 YYREEE (reference sequence).

With respect to this clone: The same CDR3 can be traced to other DNA sequences in this sample. This chain uses TRBV14 with TRBJ1-2; TRBD1 agrees at 9 bases. CDR3 length: 15 amino acids. V shed 6 bases and J 4 bases; nucleotides not matched to a gene: 9. Germline CDR1 is SGHDN and CDR2 is FVKESK. CDR3 nucleotides: TGTGCCAGCAGTCTACGGACAGGGGTTCTCTATGGCTACACCTTC. It specifies CASSLRTGVLYGYTF.

This chain links TRBV9 with TRBJ1-4; 11 nucleotides match TRBD1. Germline CDR1 SGDLS, CDR2 YYNGEE. J gave up 4 bases and V 3 bases, and 8 bases lay outside the gene matches. The CDR3 consists of 17 residues. CDR3 in amino acids: CASSGGVGQGVNEKLFF. In DNA form, the CDR3 reads TGTGCCAGCAGCGGCGGGGTGGGACAGGGGGTTAATGAAAAACTGTTTTTT.

V is TRBV28 and J is TRBJ2-6, with 8 bases lining up with TRBD1. The V gene's germline CDR1 is MDHEN and CDR2 SYDVKM. The V and J ends lost 6 bases and 4 bases, in that order; junction bases with no gene match: 2. The CDR3 consists of 14 residues. CDR3 sequence: CASRTGVGANVLTF. DNA for the CDR3: TGTGCCAGCAGGACAGGGGTAGGGGCCAACGTCCTGACTTTC.

The chain combines TRBV28 with TRBJ1-1, with a tentative D call TRBD1 (6 bases). This CDR3 has 13 amino acids. Germline CDR1 is MDHEN and CDR2 is SYDVKM. V was pared by 4 bases and J by 4 bases, with 10 bases between. CDR3 protein: CASSSWGATEAFF. CDR3 nucleotides: TGTGCCAGCAGTTCATGGGGGGCCACTGAAGCTTTCTTT. Supplemented by reference TRBV28 and TRBJ1-1, the full variable domain reads DVKVTQSSRYLVKRTGEKVFLECVQDMDHENMFWYRQDPGLGLRLIYFSYDVKMKEKGDIPEGYSVSREKKERFSLILESASTNQTSMYLCASSSWGATEAFFGQGTRLTVV.

V usage is TRBV5-1 and J usage is TRBJ2-1, with D possibly TRBD1 on 6 matching bases. V dropped 6 bases and J dropped 2 bases, with 12 bases sitting between them. This CDR3 is built from 14 residues. Germline loops: CDR1 SGHRS, CDR2 YFSETQ. CDR3: CASNRRDTYNEQFF. In DNA, the CDR3 is TGCGCCAGCAATAGACGGGACACCTACAATGAGCAGTTCTTC.

The chain combines TRBV5-1 with TRBJ1-1; no firm D call. The V end was cut by 4 bases, the J end by 11 bases, with 15 bases between. CDR1 and CDR2 from the germline V gene are SGHRS and YFSETQ. This CDR3 is 12 amino acids long. CDR3 nucleotide sequence: TGCGCCAGCAGCAATCCTAGTAGTCAGGCTTTCTTT. Translation: CASSNPSSQAFF.

The V call is TRBV5-1, the J call TRBJ2-5; TRBD1 agrees at 8 bases. The CDR3 loop spans 14 amino acids. Looked up from germline, CDR1 is SGHRS and CDR2 is YFSETQ. The J segment lost 3 bases and the V segment lost 8 bases, leaving 9 bases of the junction unmatched. Written as DNA, the CDR3 is TGCGCCAGTAGGACAGGGCCAGAAAAAGAGACCCAGTACTTC. It codes for CASRTGPEKETQYF.